A single count supports the clone carrying this T cell receptor (beta chain). The antigen remains unidentified. The data are from a study of T-cell memory formation after mild COVID-19. Study-wide findings and caveats: Pre-infection memory carried some responding clones, suggesting that cross-reactive memory joined. Day 15 to 85 contracting clones showed balanced CD4/CD8; day 15 to 37 expanders favored CD4+. Mainly in CM and EM were contracting CD4+ clones; CD8+ were in EMRA.

TCRdb passed the 5' RACE reads through MiXCR, listing each CDR3 protein once. The profile shows a few hundred thousand distinct CDR3 sequences, 15% to 20% of them singletons. The receptor was derived from a man aged 18 to 29 who had mild COVID-19 (a few samples of this study predate the infection). Cell type and time point are not known. Sample: PBMCs or a T cell subset sorted from them (not recorded which).

CDR3 DNA sequence: TGTGCCAGCAGCTCCCACCCTATTACTAGCGGGGTTTACAATGAGCAGTTCTTC. It yields the protein CASSSHPITSGVYNEQFF. The chain is built from TRBV7-9 and TRBJ2-1, with TRBD2 identical over 10 bases. CDR1 is SEHNR and CDR2 is FQNEAQ in the germline V gene (reference sequence). The V gene end was trimmed by 4 bases and the J gene end by 4 bases; junction bases not matched to a gene: 13. The CDR3 covers 18 residues.